This T cell receptor (beta chain) was retrieved from a study of blood T cell repertoires in COVID-19. Study overall: Material from acute and convalescent COVID-19 was sourced from the United States, Italy and Spain. Nucleic acid was either cDNA or gDNA, and it came from T cells, B-cell-depleted T cells, or PBMCs.

This CDR3 comprises 16 residues. Germline CDR1 reads SGHRS; CDR2 reads YFSETQ. Losses at the gene ends were 0 bases for V and 4 bases for J; bases not matched to a gene: 8. In the source study's methods: Researchers report that nucleated cell counts were estimated from reference gene primer amplification. Repertoires were generated with immunoSEQ multiplex PCR, while TCRdb's copy carries only in-frame clones and drops some. V, J and clone size were drawn from that table, and D and trimming were deduced from the DNA. The profile shows roughly 66,000 clones, approximately 84% of them singletons. Material: peripheral blood. The V call is TRBV5-1, the J call TRBJ1-1; 8 nucleotides agree with TRBD1. This receptor was obtained from a woman aged 60 to 75 with acute or convalescent COVID-19. The CDR3 DNA reads as TGCGCCAGCAGCTTGGTGCAGGGGGCGCGCAGCACTGAAGCTTTCTTT. Encoded protein: CASSLVQGARSTEAFF.